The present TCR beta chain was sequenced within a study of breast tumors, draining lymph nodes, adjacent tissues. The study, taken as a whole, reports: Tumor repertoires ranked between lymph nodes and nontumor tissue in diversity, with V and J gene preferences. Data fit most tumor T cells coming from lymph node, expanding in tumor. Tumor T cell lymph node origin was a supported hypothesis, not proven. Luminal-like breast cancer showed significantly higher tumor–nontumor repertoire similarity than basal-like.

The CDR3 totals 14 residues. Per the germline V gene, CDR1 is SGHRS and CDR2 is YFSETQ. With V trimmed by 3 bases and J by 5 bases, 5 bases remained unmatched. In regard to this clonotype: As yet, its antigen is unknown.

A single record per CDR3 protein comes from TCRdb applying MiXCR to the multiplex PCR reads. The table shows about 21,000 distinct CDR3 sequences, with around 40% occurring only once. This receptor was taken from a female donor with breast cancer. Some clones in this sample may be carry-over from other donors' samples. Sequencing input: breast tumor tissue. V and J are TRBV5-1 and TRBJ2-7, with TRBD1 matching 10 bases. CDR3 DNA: TGCGCCAGCAGCTCCACCGGGACAGGGGACGAGCAGTACTTC. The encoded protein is CASSSTGTGDEQYF.